This is a list of T cell receptor beta chains from one sample in a study of blood T cell repertoires in COVID-19. Generated by immunoSEQ multiplex PCR, the TCRdb table keeps only in-frame clones and is missing some. Among 310,000 or so clones listed, roughly 90% were seen once. Source material: peripheral blood. The receptors originated from a woman in her twenties or thirties with COVID-19, enrolled during active disease. Both conserved end residues are part of each CDR3. A D gene is named only where the DNA matches it firmly. Clone size appears in some rows only: once, few, many, or a class for an expanded clone.

TRBD1,TRBJ1-6,TRBV2,-,CASRGQSDNSPLHF,TGTGCCAGCAGGGGACAGTCAGATAATTCACCCCTCCACTTT
-,TRBJ2-1,TRBV30,-,CAWSVSGSEQFF,TGTGCCTGGAGTGTTTCAGGCAGTGAGCAGTTCTTC
-,TRBJ1-4,TRBV7-9,-,CASSLAIGANEKLFF,TGTGCCAGCAGCTTAGCGATAGGGGCTAATGAAAAACTGTTTTTT
TRBD1,TRBJ1-1,TRBV9,-,CASSPGQGSEAFF,TGTGCCAGCAGCCCCGGACAGGGATCTGAAGCTTTCTTT
TRBD1,TRBJ2-1,TRBV29-1,-,CSVRQGADEQFF,TGCAGCGTCCGACAGGGGGCCGATGAGCAGTTCTTC
-,TRBJ2-1,TRBV27,-,CASSFFAGPYNEQFF,TGTGCCAGCAGTTTTTTTGCGGGACCCTACAATGAGCAGTTCTTC
TRBD1,TRBJ2-5,TRBV24-1,-,CATSDPTGGETQYF,TGTGCCACCAGTGACCCGACAGGGGGAGAGACCCAGTACTTC
-,TRBJ2-3,TRBV14,-,CASSQDGSVADTQYF,TGTGCCAGCAGCCAAGACGGGAGTGTCGCAGATACGCAGTATTTT
-,TRBJ1-2,TRBV20-1,-,CSASFSGIGYTF,TGCAGTGCTAGTTTCTCAGGGATTGGCTACACCTTC
TRBD1,TRBJ1-2,TRBV10-3,-,CAISRGQGAANYGYTF,TGTGCCATCAGTCGGGGACAGGGGGCGGCTAACTATGGCTACACCTTC
-,TRBJ2-7,TRBV3-1/TRBV3-2,-,CASSQGARYEQYF,TGTGCCAGCAGCCAAGGCGCTCGCTACGAGCAGTACTTC
TRBD2,TRBJ2-5,TRBV30,-,CAWSDWIAGGTGETQYF,TGTGCCTGGAGTGATTGGATAGCGGGAGGCACCGGGGAGACCCAGTACTTC
-,TRBJ1-3,TRBV28,once,CASRNSRLSGNTIYF,TGTGCCAGCAGAAACTCGAGGCTCTCTGGAAACACCATATATTTT
-,TRBJ2-7,TRBV24-1,-,CATSDRTLSEQYF,TGTGCCACCAGTGACAGGACTCTTAGCGAGCAGTACTTC
TRBD1,TRBJ2-7,TRBV20-1,-,CSASSPGQGSYEQYF,TGCAGTGCTAGTTCCCCGGGACAGGGCTCCTACGAGCAGTACTTC
TRBD1,TRBJ1-1,TRBV19,-,CATRSRDRTEAFF,TGTGCCACCAGGTCCCGGGACAGGACTGAAGCTTTCTTT
-,TRBJ2-1,TRBV7-9,-,CASSLRGRDEQFF,TGTGCCAGCAGCTTACGAGGGCGGGATGAGCAGTTCTTC
TRBD1,TRBJ1-5,TRBV11-2,-,CASRDDREGYQPQHF,TGTGCCAGCAGGGACGACAGGGAAGGATACCAGCCCCAGCATTTT
-,TRBJ2-2,TRBV11-1,-,CASSVDQGTGELFF,TGTGCCAGCAGCGTCGACCAGGGAACCGGGGAGCTGTTTTTT
TRBD1,TRBJ1-1,TRBV4-1,-,CASSLGPGQAESMNTEAFF,TGCGCCAGCAGCCTCGGCCCCGGACAGGCCGAAAGTATGAACACTGAAGCTTTCTTT
-,TRBJ2-2,TRBV18,-,CASSPRGNGELFF,TGTGCCAGCTCACCAAGGGGGAACGGGGAGCTGTTTTTT
-,TRBJ1-3,TRBV19,-,CASSTYRWDNSGNTIYF,TGTGCCAGTAGCACCTACCGATGGGACAACTCTGGAAACACCATATATTTT
TRBD1,TRBJ1-2,TRBV27,-,CASSSPGQGNYGYTF,TGTGCCAGCAGTTCCCCGGGACAGGGTAACTATGGCTACACCTTC
TRBD1,TRBJ1-5,TRBV18,-,CASSPPDRVDGPQHF,TGTGCCAGCTCACCACCGGACAGGGTAGACGGGCCCCAGCATTTT
TRBD2,TRBJ2-1,TRBV7-8,-,CASSLSGLAGVTNPPYNEQFF,TGTGCCAGCAGCTTGAGCGGACTAGCGGGAGTCACAAATCCACCCTACAATGAGCAGTTCTTC
-,TRBJ2-3,TRBV27,-,CASSQPPGLNTDTQYF,TGTGCCAGCAGCCAACCTCCGGGACTTAACACAGATACGCAGTATTTT
-,TRBJ1-2,TRBV19,-,CASSFSLTGPNYGYTF,TGTGCCAGTAGTTTTTCACTGACAGGTCCTAACTATGGCTACACCTTC
-,TRBJ1-1,TRBV3-1/TRBV3-2,-,CASSQGAPNTEAFF,TGTGCCAGCAGCCAAGGGGCACCCAACACTGAAGCTTTCTTT
-,TRBJ2-7,TRBV4-1,once,CASSQAGQFYEQYF,TGCGCCAGCAGCCAAGCAGGACAGTTCTACGAGCAGTACTTC
TRBD1,TRBJ2-3,TRBV7-3,-,CASSMDRGTQYF,TGTGCCAGCAGCATGGACAGGGGAACGCAGTATTTT
TRBD1,TRBJ2-5,TRBV18,-,CASSPISFPGQIEETQYF,TGTGCCAGCTCACCTATATCATTCCCGGGACAGATAGAAGAGACCCAGTACTTC
-,TRBJ1-2,TRBV3-1/TRBV3-2,once,CASSQVSGDNGYTF,TGTGCCAGCAGCCAAGTCTCTGGGGACAATGGCTACACCTTC
-,TRBJ1-5,TRBV7-2,few,CASSLAGEGGGQPQHF,TGTGCCAGCAGCTTAGCGGGGGAGGGGGGTGGTCAGCCCCAGCATTTT